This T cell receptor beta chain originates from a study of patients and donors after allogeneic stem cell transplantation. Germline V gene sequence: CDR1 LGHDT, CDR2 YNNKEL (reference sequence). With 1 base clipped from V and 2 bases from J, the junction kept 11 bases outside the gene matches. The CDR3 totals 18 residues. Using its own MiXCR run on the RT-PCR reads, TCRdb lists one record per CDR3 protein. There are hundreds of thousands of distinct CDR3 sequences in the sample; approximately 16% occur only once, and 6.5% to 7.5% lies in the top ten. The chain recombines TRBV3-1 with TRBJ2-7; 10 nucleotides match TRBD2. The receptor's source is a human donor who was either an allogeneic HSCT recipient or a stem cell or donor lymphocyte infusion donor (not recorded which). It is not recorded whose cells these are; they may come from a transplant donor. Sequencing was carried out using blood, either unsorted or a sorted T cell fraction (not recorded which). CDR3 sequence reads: CASSQGPPGTSATYEQYF. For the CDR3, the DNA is TGTGCCAGCAGCCAAGGCCCCCCCGGGACTAGCGCTACCTACGAGCAGTACTTC.